These 8 T cell receptor beta chains came from one sample sequenced in a study of cytomegalovirus exposure and HLA in healthy donors. Sequencing was performed with immunoSEQ multiplex PCR; in TCRdb, only in-frame clones are kept and a portion is missing. The sample contains approximately 210,000 clones, approximately 86% of which appear only once. Sequencing was carried out using PBMCs. Source of these receptors: a woman younger than 30 in good health and CMV-seronegative.

The chain combines TRBV30 with TRBJ2-3; the D is unclear. This CDR3 has 13 residues. CDR1 is GTSNPN, CDR2 SVGIG, per germline (reference sequence). V was clipped by 3 bases and J by 0 bases, with 7 bases between them. CDR3 amino acids: CAWRRHSTDTQYF. The CDR3 nucleotides are TGTGCCTGGAGAAGACACAGCACAGATACGCAGTATTTT.

In its sample, this clone was seen a few times. J is TRBJ2-7 and V is TRBV23-1, with 7 nucleotides matching TRBD1. TRBV23-1 has ORF status, its function being uncertain. V gave up 3 bases and J gave up 0 bases; unmatched junction bases: 11. The CDR3 covers 17 residues. The CDR3 protein is CASSHICRGTSSYEQYF. Here the CDR3 DNA reads TGCGCCAGCAGTCACATATGCAGGGGGACGAGCTCCTACGAGCAGTACTTC.

The rearrangement joins TRBV6-5 to TRBJ1-4; TRBD1 aligns across 7 bases. Germline assignment: CDR1 MNHEY and CDR2 SVGAGI. V dropped 6 bases and J dropped 8; count of bases not matched to a gene: 9. The CDR3 covers 14 residues. CDR3 sequence: CASRETGNDEKLFF. The CDR3 DNA is TGTGCCAGCAGGGAGACAGGGAACGACGAAAAACTGTTTTTT.

The gene calls are TRBV28 and TRBJ1-2; D might be TRBD1 (5 bases). Per germline, CDR1 MDHEN and CDR2 SYDVKM. The CDR3 extends over 16 amino acids. Between the trimmed V and J ends, which lost 6 bases and 0 bases, there was a span of 17 bases. The chain's CDR3 is CASRGTTGSPNYGYTF. In nucleotides, the CDR3 is TGTGCCAGCAGGGGCACAACAGGAAGTCCTAACTATGGCTACACCTTC.

This clone appeared a single time. The V gene is TRBV7-2, the J gene TRBJ2-1, with TRBD2 matching 12 bases. Trimming removed 4 bases from V and 0 bases from J; junction bases left unmatched: 4. Germline-derived CDR1 and CDR2 are SGHTA and FQGNSA. The CDR3 runs to 17 residues. CDR3 residues: CASSSRTSGISYNEQFF. The CDR3 DNA reads TGTGCCAGCAGCTCGAGGACTAGCGGGATCTCCTACAATGAGCAGTTCTTC. Filled out from reference TRBV7-2 and TRBJ2-1, the complete variable domain reads GAGVSQSPSNKVTEKGKDVELRCDPISGHTALYWYRQSLGQGLEFLIYFQGNSAPDKSGLPSDRFSAERTGGSVSTLTIQRTQQEDSAVYLCASSSRTSGISYNEQFFGPGTRLTVL.

The chain has TRBV2 and TRBJ2-3, with D perhaps TRBD2 (5 bases). CDR1 and CDR2 from the germline V gene are SNHLY and FYNNEI. Deletions cut 3 bases from V and 1 base from J, with 14 bases between. This CDR3 spans 16 amino acids. CDR3 bases: TGTGCCAGCAGTGACCTTGGTCTAGCAGGCACAGATACGCAGTATTTT. This sequence encodes CASSDLGLAGTDTQYF.

The chain uses TRBV5-4 and TRBJ2-7; D perhaps matches TRBD1 (6 bases). Germline lookup yields CDR1 SGHNT and CDR2 YYREEE (reference sequence). V lost 4 bases to trimming and J lost 3 bases, with 14 bases between them. This CDR3 region has 14 residues. The CDR3 loop reads CASSHTGTSYEQYF. CDR3 DNA: TGTGCCAGCAGCCACACCGGGACAAGCTACGAGCAGTACTTC.

This chain joins TRBV5-8 and TRBJ1-5; D not resolved. CDR1 SGHTS and CDR2 YDEGEE come from the germline V gene. V was trimmed by 4 bases and J by 4 bases, leaving 9 bases between them. The length of the CDR3 is 13 residues. The CDR3 DNA follows: TGTGCCAGCAGCCTTGGACTTAATCAGCCCCAGCATTTT. Translating it yields CASSLGLNQPQHF.